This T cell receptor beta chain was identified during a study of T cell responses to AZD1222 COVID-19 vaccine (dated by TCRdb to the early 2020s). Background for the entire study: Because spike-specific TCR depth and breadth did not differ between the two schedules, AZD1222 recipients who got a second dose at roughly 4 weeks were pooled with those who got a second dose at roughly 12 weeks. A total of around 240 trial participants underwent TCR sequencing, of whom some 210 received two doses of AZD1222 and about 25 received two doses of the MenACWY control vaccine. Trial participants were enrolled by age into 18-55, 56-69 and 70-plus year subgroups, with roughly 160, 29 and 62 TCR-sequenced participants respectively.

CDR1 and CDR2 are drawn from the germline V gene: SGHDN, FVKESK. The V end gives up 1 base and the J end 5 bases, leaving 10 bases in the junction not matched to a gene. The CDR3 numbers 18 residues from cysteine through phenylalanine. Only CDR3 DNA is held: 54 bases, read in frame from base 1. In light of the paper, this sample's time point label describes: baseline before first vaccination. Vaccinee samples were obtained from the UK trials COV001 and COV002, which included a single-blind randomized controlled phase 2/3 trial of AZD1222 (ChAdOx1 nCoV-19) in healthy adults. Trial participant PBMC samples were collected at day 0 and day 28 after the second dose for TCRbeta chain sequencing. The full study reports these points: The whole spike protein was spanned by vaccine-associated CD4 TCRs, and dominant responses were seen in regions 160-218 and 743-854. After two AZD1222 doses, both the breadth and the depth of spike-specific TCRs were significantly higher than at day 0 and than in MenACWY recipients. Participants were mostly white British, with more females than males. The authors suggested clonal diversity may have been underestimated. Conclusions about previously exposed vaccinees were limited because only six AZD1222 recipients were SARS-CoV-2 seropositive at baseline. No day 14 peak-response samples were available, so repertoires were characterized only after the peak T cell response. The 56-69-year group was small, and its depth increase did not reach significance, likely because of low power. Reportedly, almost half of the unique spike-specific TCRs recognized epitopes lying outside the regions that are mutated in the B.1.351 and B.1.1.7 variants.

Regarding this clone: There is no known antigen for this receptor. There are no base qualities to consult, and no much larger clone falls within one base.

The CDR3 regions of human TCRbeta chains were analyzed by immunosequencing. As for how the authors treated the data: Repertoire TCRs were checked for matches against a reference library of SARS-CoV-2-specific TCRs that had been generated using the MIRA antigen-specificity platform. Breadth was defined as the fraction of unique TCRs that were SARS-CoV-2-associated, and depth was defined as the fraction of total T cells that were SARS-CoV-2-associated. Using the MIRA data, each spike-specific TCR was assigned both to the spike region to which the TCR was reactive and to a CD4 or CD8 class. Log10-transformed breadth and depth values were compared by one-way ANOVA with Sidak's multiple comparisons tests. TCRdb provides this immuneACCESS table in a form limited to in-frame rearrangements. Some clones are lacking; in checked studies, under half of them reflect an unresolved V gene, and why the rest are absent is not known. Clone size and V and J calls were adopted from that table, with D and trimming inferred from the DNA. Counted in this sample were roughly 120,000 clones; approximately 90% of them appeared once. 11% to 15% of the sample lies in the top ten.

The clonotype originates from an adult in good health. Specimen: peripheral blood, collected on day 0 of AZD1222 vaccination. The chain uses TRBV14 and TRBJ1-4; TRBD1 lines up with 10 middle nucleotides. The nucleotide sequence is TGTGCCAGCAGCCAAGTCACGTCCCTGGGACAGGGGAATGAAAAACTGTTTTTT. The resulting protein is CASSQVTSLGQGNEKLFF.